A single sample gave rise to the 26 T cell receptor beta chains below, sequenced in a study of tumour-infiltrating T cells in Burkitt lymphoma. Assay used: immunoSEQ multiplex PCR; TCRdb lists only in-frame clones, some missing. The repertoire includes roughly 620 clones, approximately 79% of them detected once, and over 20% sits in the top ten. Source material: tumor tissue. The receptor set was obtained from a human donor with Burkitt lymphoma.

The chain is built from TRBV9 and TRBJ1-1, with 10 bases matching TRBD1. The germline V gene has CDR1 SGDLS and CDR2 YYNGEE. The length of the CDR3 is 15 residues. Losses at the gene ends were 3 bases for V and 1 base for J; bases not matched to a gene: 3. CDR3 protein: CASSEGTGANTEAFF. The CDR3 region has the DNA TGTGCCAGCAGCGAGGGGACAGGGGCGAACACTGAAGCTTTCTTT.

This chain joins TRBV5-1 and TRBJ2-5, with 8 bases lining up with TRBD2. V lost 6 bases, J lost 1 base, and 14 bases stayed unmatched. Germline CDR1 reads SGHRS; CDR2 reads YFSETQ. The CDR3 is 17 amino acids. As DNA, the CDR3 is TGCGCCAGCAAGGGGGTATCGGGAGGGCTGGGCCAAGAGACCCAGTACTTC. Amino acids: CASKGVSGGLGQETQYF.

The CDR3 DNA is TGTGCCAGTAGTATAGTTGCGGGAGGGTACGAGCAGTACTTC. It codes for CASSIVAGGYEQYF. J is TRBJ2-7 and V is TRBV19; 9 nucleotides align to TRBD2. Trimming took 1 base from V and 4 from J; bases not matched to a gene: 2. This CDR3 is 14 amino acids long. Germline CDR1 LNHDA, CDR2 SQIVND (reference sequence). The whole variable domain, filled in from reference TRBV19 and TRBJ2-7, reads DGGITQSPKYLFRKEGQNVTLSCEQNLNHDAMYWYRQDPGQGLRLIYYSQIVNDFQKGDIAEGYSVSREKKESFPLTVTSAQKNPTAFYLCASSIVAGGYEQYFGPGTRLTVT.

The chain employs TRBV5-8 and TRBJ2-7; no clear D. Trimming shortened V by 1 base and J by 0 bases, and 5 bases separated the two germline ends. The CDR3 extends over 13 amino acids. Germline CDR1 reads SGHTS; CDR2 reads YDEGEE. The CDR3 region is CASSLTYSYEQYF. The CDR3 DNA sequence: TGTGCCAGCAGCTTGACCTACTCCTACGAGCAGTACTTC.

The CDR3 here is CASSLGYEQYF. Written as DNA, the CDR3 is TGTGCCAGCAGCTTGGGTTACGAGCAGTACTTC. This chain links TRBV5-6 with TRBJ2-7; no clear D gene. Germline CDR1 reads SGHDT; CDR2 reads YYEEEE. The CDR3 is 11 residues long. Trimming took 0 bases from V and 4 from J, leaving 2 bases between them.

The chain uses TRBV27 and TRBJ2-3, with 7 bases aligning to TRBD2. CDR3 size: 14 residues. From germline, CDR1 is MNHEY and CDR2 SMNVEV (reference sequence). Trimming cost V 3 bases and J 4 bases; bases outside gene matches: 4. DNA for the CDR3: TGTGCCAGCAGTTTCGGCGGGAGCCCAGATACGCAGTATTTT. Its protein product is CASSFGGSPDTQYF.

This clone was observed a handful of times. The CDR3 DNA follows: TGTGCCAGCAGGTGGGGCCTCGCATCTAACTATGGCTACACCTTC. It is translated as CASRWGLASNYGYTF. This chain links TRBV6-5 with TRBJ1-2, with a weak D call TRBD1 (5 bases). Trimming pared 6 bases from V and 0 bases from J, leaving 14 bases between. This CDR3 region has 15 residues. Germline lookup yields CDR1 MNHEY and CDR2 SVGAGI.

The chain joins TRBV11-2 to TRBJ2-3; D gene unclear. Germline V lookup: CDR1 SGHAT, CDR2 FQNNGV. The CDR3 sequence is 15 residues long. Trimming left V 4 bases short and J 2 bases short, with 13 bases between. For the CDR3, the DNA is TGTGCCAGCAGCTCAGTCGGACCTCTCACAGATACGCAGTATTTT. Translation: CASSSVGPLTDTQYF.

The chain employs TRBV9 and TRBJ1-3; D not certain. CDR3 length equals 15 residues. The germline V gene encodes CDR1 SGDLS and CDR2 YYNGEE. V was clipped by 4 bases and J by 0 bases, with 11 bases between them. The CDR3 DNA reads TGTGCCAGCAGCCCGGGCACCAGCTCTGGAAACACCATATATTTT. It yields the protein CASSPGTSSGNTIYF.

The CDR3 coding sequence is TGTGCCAGCAGCGTAGACGGACTAGCGGGAGCTGAGCAGTTCTTC. Encoded protein: CASSVDGLAGAEQFF. The chain combines TRBV9 with TRBJ2-1; 13 bases fit TRBD2. This CDR3 has 15 amino acids. The germline V gene has CDR1 SGDLS and CDR2 YYNGEE. V lost 0 bases, J lost 9 bases, and 3 bases stayed unmatched.

The gene calls are TRBV6-5 and TRBJ1-1; TRBD1 might be the D (5 bases). Germline assignment: CDR1 MNHEY and CDR2 SVGAGI. Trimming cost V 4 bases and J 4 bases, with 10 bases left between them. The CDR3 has 13 amino acids. The CDR3, as DNA: TGTGCCAGCAGTTTGGGGGGGAGCACTGAAGCTTTCTTT. Its translation: CASSLGGSTEAFF.

The CDR3 protein is CASSGRGYTFSETQYF. The CDR3 DNA reads as TGTGCCAGCAGCGGTCGTGGCTACACTTTCTCTGAGACCCAGTACTTC. The V gene is TRBV21-1, the J gene TRBJ2-5. TRBV21-1 represents a pseudogene. The CDR3 is made up of 16 amino acids.

The chain joins TRBV6-5 to TRBJ2-1; D is perhaps TRBD2 (6 bases). The V end was cut by 2 bases, the J end by 6 bases, with 14 bases between. The CDR3 is 15 amino acids. Germline V lookup: CDR1 MNHEY, CDR2 SVGAGI. This chain's CDR3 is CASSYGLSSGNEQFF. CDR3 DNA sequence: TGTGCCAGCAGTTACGGGTTGAGTAGCGGCAATGAGCAGTTCTTC.

V usage is TRBV4-1 and J usage is TRBJ2-1, with 10 bases matching TRBD2. Germline V gene sequence: CDR1 MGHRA, CDR2 YSYEKL. The CDR3 has 17 residues. V lost 0 bases and J lost 10; bases outside the gene matches: 12. CDR3 loop: CASSQDSLAGVGMEQFF. CDR3 DNA: TGCGCCAGCAGCCAAGATTCCCTAGCGGGGGTGGGTATGGAGCAGTTCTTC.

This clone occurred once. The chain joins TRBV7-6 to TRBJ1-3; D is ambiguous. This CDR3 spans 15 amino acids. From germline, CDR1 is SGHVS and CDR2 FNYEAQ. V was clipped by 3 bases and J by 0 bases, with 9 bases between them. CDR3: CASSLARDSGNTIYF. The DNA for the CDR3 is TGTGCCAGCAGCTTGGCAAGGGACTCTGGAAACACCATATATTTT. The full variable domain, its missing parts supplied by reference TRBV7-6 and TRBJ1-3, is GAGVSQSPRYKVTKRGQDVALRCDPISGHVSLYWYRQALGQGPEFLTYFNYEAQQDKSGLPNDRFSAERPEGSISTLTIQRTEQRDSAMYRCASSLARDSGNTIYFGEGSWLTVV.

The chain has TRBV19 and TRBJ1-5; D gene uncertain. The CDR3 runs to 15 residues. The V end was cut by 0 bases, the J end by 3 bases, with 9 bases between. Germline V gene sequence: CDR1 LNHDA, CDR2 SQIVND (reference sequence). For the CDR3, the DNA is TGTGCCAGTAGTATAGAGGCAGGATACAATCAGCCCCAGCATTTT. Translation: CASSIEAGYNQPQHF.

This chain uses TRBV27 with TRBJ1-5; TRBD1 matches at 7 bases. Looked up from germline, CDR1 is MNHEY and CDR2 is SMNVEV (reference sequence). V lost 6 bases, J lost 0 bases, and 8 bases stayed unmatched. This CDR3 spans 16 amino acids. The DNA of the CDR3 is TGTGCCAGCAGGGGACAGAGCATTTATAGCAATCAGCCCCAGCATTTT. Translating it yields CASRGQSIYSNQPQHF.

The chain carries TRBV9 and TRBJ2-1; 9 bases fit TRBD1. Trimming removed 4 bases from V and 5 bases from J; junction bases left unmatched: 7. The CDR3 extends over 15 amino acids. Germline V CDR1 and CDR2: SGDLS, YYNGEE. The CDR3 here is CASSLRTGEDNEQFF. As DNA, the CDR3 is TGTGCCAGCAGCCTCCGGACAGGGGAGGACAATGAGCAGTTCTTC.

The rearrangement joins TRBV11-3 to TRBJ1-3; maybe TRBD1 (5 bases). Trimming cost V 5 bases and J 1 base, with 21 bases left between them. The CDR3 loop spans 18 amino acids. Germline assignment: CDR1 SGHNT and CDR2 YENEEA. The CDR3: CASSRVYGGLASGNTIYF. The CDR3, as DNA: TGTGCCAGCAGCCGTGTTTACGGGGGGTTGGCATCTGGAAACACCATATATTTT.

This clone has a single count. The chain has TRBV27 and TRBJ1-5, with no clear D. The germline gives CDR1 MNHEY, CDR2 SMNVEV (reference sequence). With 5 bases removed from V and 5 bases from J, the gap between germline ends came to 10 bases. The CDR3 consists of 13 residues. In DNA form, the CDR3 reads TGTGCCAGCAGTCCATGGGTTCATCAGCCCCAGCATTTT. Its translation: CASSPWVHQPQHF.

The chain has TRBV5-1 and TRBJ2-7; D is ambiguous. This CDR3 has 13 amino acids. Germline V gene sequence: CDR1 SGHRS, CDR2 YFSETQ. The V end lost 0 bases, the J end lost 3 bases, and 7 bases lay between the germline ends. The DNA for the CDR3 is TGCGCCAGCAGCTTGGACAGCTACTACGAGCAGTACTTC. Its protein is CASSLDSYYEQYF.

This chain uses TRBV27 with TRBJ1-2; D might be TRBD1 (6 bases). The V gene's germline CDR1 is MNHEY and CDR2 SMNVEV (reference sequence). Trimming took 6 bases from V and 2 from J, leaving 13 bases between them. The CDR3 loop spans 14 amino acids. This CDR3 reads CASSPPGGNYGYTF. Here the CDR3 DNA reads TGTGCCAGCAGCCCCCCCGGGGGCAACTATGGCTACACCTTC.

V gene TRBV11-3 combines with J gene TRBJ2-2; 8 bases are shared with TRBD2. The ends lost 3 bases at V and 2 bases at J; junction bases unmatched: 2. CDR3 length: 15 residues. Looked up from germline, CDR1 is SGHNT and CDR2 is YENEEA. The CDR3 loop reads CASSFTSGNTGELFF. The CDR3 coding sequence is TGTGCCAGCAGCTTCACTAGCGGCAACACCGGGGAGCTGTTTTTT. Full variable domain (rest looked up from reference TRBV11-3 and TRBJ2-2): EAGVVQSPRYKIIEKKQPVAFWCNPISGHNTLYWYLQNLGQGPELLIRYENEEAVDDSQLPKDRFSAERLKGVDSTLKIQPAELGDSAVYLCASSFTSGNTGELFFGEGSRLTVL.

The chain is built from TRBV7-3 and TRBJ1-1; a possible D gene is TRBD1 (6 bases). The CDR3 consists of 13 residues. V was clipped by 3 bases and J by 1 base, with 6 bases between them. The germline V gene has CDR1 SGHTA and CDR2 FQGTGA. CDR3 region: CASSLTGNTEAFF. In DNA form, the CDR3 reads TGTGCCAGCAGCTTGACAGGGAACACTGAAGCTTTCTTT.

The genes are TRBV5-1 and TRBJ1-4, with 7 bases fitting TRBD1. After removal of 0 bases from V and 8 bases from J, the junction contained 4 bases not matched to a gene. Looked up from germline, CDR1 is SGHRS and CDR2 is YFSETQ. This CDR3 is 14 amino acids long. Here the CDR3 DNA reads TGCGCCAGCAGCTTGGAGGGAGGGGGCGAAAAACTGTTTTTT. It is translated as CASSLEGGGEKLFF.

V usage is TRBV19 and J usage is TRBJ1-5, with D possibly TRBD1 on 5 matching bases. CDR3 size: 17 residues. Trimming took 1 base from V and 2 from J, leaving 15 bases between them. CDR1 and CDR2 from the germline V gene are LNHDA and SQIVND (reference sequence). The CDR3 DNA reads as TGTGCCAGTAGTATAGCGTTTGGAGGGGAGCGCAATCAGCCCCAGCATTTT. Amino acids: CASSIAFGGERNQPQHF.